One sample yielded the 2 T cell receptor beta chains listed below, sequenced in a study of T cells in Graves' hyperthyroidism and ophthalmopathy. Amplified regions were TCR beta CDR3 sequences from RNA transcripts. A first-round RT-PCR of the TCR CDR3 used the HTBI primer set. Each CDR3 protein gets one entry after TCRdb re-called the multiplex PCR reads with MiXCR. In the table there are approximately 400,000 distinct CDR3 sequences, around an eighth of which are singletons. The sequenced sample was blood. The receptors here all came from a man aged 25-45 years with Graves' hyperthyroidism that later progressed to Graves' ophthalmopathy.

This clonotype was seen a handful of times. V usage is TRBV4-1 and J usage is TRBJ2-5; tentatively, D is TRBD2 (6 bases). The CDR3 is 15 residues long. V was cut by 4 bases and J by 5 bases, with 17 bases left in between. The germline V gene has CDR1 MGHRA and CDR2 YSYEKL. This CDR3 is CASSLPGLGPETQYF. CDR3 nucleotides: TGCGCCAGCAGCCTCCCGGGACTGGGTCCGGAGACCCAGTACTTC.

This clonotype was counted many times. The chain combines TRBV11-3 with TRBJ2-2; 7 nucleotides align to TRBD2. The CDR3 spans 16 residues. V gave up 1 base and J gave up 10 bases; unmatched junction bases: 12. Germline CDR1 is SGHNT and CDR2 is YENEEA. CDR3 residues: CASSLVGLGEGTELFF. CDR3 sequence (DNA): TGTGCCAGCAGCTTAGTCGGGCTAGGGGAGGGTACGGAGCTGTTTTTT.